These 4 T cell receptor beta chains came from one sample sequenced in a study of T-cell memory formation after mild COVID-19 (dated by TCRdb to 2020 to 2023). The method was 5' RACE. Sequencing relied on an Illumina NovaSeq 6000. Using fastp at Q25 and MiXCR, TCRdb reprocessed the public reads and kept productive beta chains. Rows are combined by CDR3 protein, so each entry shows the most common genes and DNA. Recorded for this sample are 530,000 or so distinct CDR3 sequences; 15% to 20% of them occurred a single time. The ten largest clones represent about 8.1% of the sample. The sample taken for sequencing was PBMCs or a T cell subset sorted from them (not recorded which). These receptors all stem from an adult woman who had mild COVID-19 (a few samples of this study predate the infection). The sample titles of this study are shuffled in the database, so cell type and time point are left out; the donor was told from shared clones.

The sample holds a few counts of this clonotype. This chain joins TRBV11-2 and TRBJ2-1, with D maybe TRBD2 (5 bases). Trimming stripped 4 bases from V and 2 bases from J, with 12 bases between. The germline V gene has CDR1 SGHAT and CDR2 FQNNGV. This CDR3 region has 15 residues. CDR3 amino acids: CASSSTGGPYNEQFF. For the CDR3, the DNA is TGTGCCAGCAGCTCAACGGGCGGGCCCTACAATGAGCAGTTCTTC.

This chain connects TRBV12-3 or TRBV12-4 to TRBJ2-7; 7 bases line up with TRBD2. V was pared by 7 bases and J by 6 bases, with 18 bases of the junction left unmatched. The CDR3 length is 16 residues. The CDR3 loop is CASTDRPAGTPGEQYF. The CDR3 DNA reads TGTGCCAGCACCGACCGGCCAGCGGGGACCCCTGGCGAGCAGTACTTC.

The chain is built from TRBV14 and TRBJ1-2; D remains unclear. Germline assignment: CDR1 SGHDN and CDR2 FVKESK. The CDR3 runs 17 residues. Trimming removed 4 bases at V and 6 bases at J, with 24 bases between. CDR3 protein: CASSPREDYWERDGYTF. The CDR3 DNA is TGTGCCAGCAGCCCTCGCGAAGACTATTGGGAGAGGGATGGCTACACCTTC.

The sample holds many counts of this clonotype. This chain connects TRBV7-8 to TRBJ2-7; TRBD2 matches at 7 bases. V lost 3 bases, J lost 3 bases, and 2 bases stayed unmatched. This CDR3 has 13 amino acids. The germline V gene has CDR1 SGHVS and CDR2 FQNEAQ. The CDR3 bases are TGTGCCAGCAGCTTTGAGCGGGGCTACGAGCAGTACTTC. It encodes CASSFERGYEQYF.